These 9 T cell receptor beta chains originate from one sample sequenced in a study of CD8 T cells in Susac syndrome. RNA totalling roughly 0.5 to 1 ug underwent reverse transcription with random hexamers. TCRdb recomputed calls from the immunoSEQ multiplex PCR reads with MiXCR, one row per CDR3 protein. Here the sample spans about 90,000 distinct CDR3 sequences, roughly 93% being singletons. The sequenced material came from CD8+ T cells from PBMCs. Source of these receptors: a human donor in good health.

V and J are TRBV7-9 and TRBJ2-5, with TRBD2 as a possible D gene (6 bases). Germline values: CDR1 SEHNR, CDR2 FQNEAQ (reference sequence). The CDR3 extends over 14 amino acids. Trimming removed 4 bases at V and 1 base at J, with 10 bases between. The CDR3 loop is CASSSRGIQETQYF. DNA for the CDR3: TGTGCCAGCAGCTCTCGGGGGATCCAAGAGACCCAGTACTTC.

V usage is TRBV20-1 and J usage is TRBJ2-5; D may match TRBD1 or TRBD2 (7 bases each). CDR1 and CDR2 from the germline V gene are DFQATT and SNEGSKA (reference sequence). The CDR3 runs to 17 residues. Trimming removed 0 bases at V and 1 base at J, with 18 bases between. CDR3 in amino acids: CSARDRAGGGLQETQYF. In DNA, the CDR3 is TGCAGTGCTAGAGATAGGGCAGGGGGGGGCCTCCAAGAGACCCAGTACTTC.

The gene calls are TRBV6-5 and TRBJ1-1; D is unclear. Trimming stripped 4 bases from V and 4 bases from J, with 10 bases between. Germline V lookup: CDR1 MNHEY, CDR2 SVGAGI. This CDR3 spans 13 amino acids. The CDR3 coding sequence is TGTGCCAGCAGTTTTCTTACGGGCACTGAAGCTTTCTTT. Its protein is CASSFLTGTEAFF.

This chain links TRBV5-1 with TRBJ2-4, with 9 nucleotides matching TRBD1. Germline CDR1 SGHRS, CDR2 YFSETQ. This CDR3 contains 14 residues. Trimming cost V 4 bases and J 7 bases; bases outside gene matches: 6. The CDR3 DNA sequence: TGCGCCAGCAGCGTGTGGACAGGGGATAACATTCAGTACTTC. Translating gives CASSVWTGDNIQYF.

This clonotype was observed a single time. The V and J genes are TRBV6-1 and TRBJ2-4, with D possibly TRBD1 on 8 matching bases. Between the trimmed V and J ends, which lost 6 bases and 4 bases, there was a span of 22 bases. CDR1 MNHNS and CDR2 SASEGT come from the germline V gene. The CDR3 covers 17 residues. This chain's CDR3 is CASRPTGGVTKKNIQYF. The CDR3 DNA reads TGTGCCAGCAGACCTACAGGGGGGGTGACAAAGAAAAACATTCAGTACTTC.

This rearrangement joins TRBV12-5 to TRBJ1-5; no firm D call. The CDR3 extends over 11 amino acids. V was shortened by 7 bases and J by 4 bases, with 5 bases between the two germline ends. CDR1 is LGHNT, CDR2 FRNRAP, per germline. This CDR3 reads CASAENQPQHF. The CDR3, as DNA: TGTGCTAGTGCCGAAAATCAGCCCCAGCATTTT.

The chain joins TRBV7-3 to TRBJ2-5, with TRBD2 identical over 8 bases. The germline V gene has CDR1 SGHTA and CDR2 FQGTGA. The CDR3 runs to 16 residues. Trimming removed 5 bases from V and 2 bases from J; junction bases left unmatched: 10. The CDR3 sequence is CASSPLGRGAQETQYF. CDR3 DNA: TGTGCCAGCAGCCCACTGGGGCGGGGGGCTCAAGAGACCCAGTACTTC.

The chain combines TRBV13 with TRBJ1-6; TRBD1 matches at 7 bases. V was clipped by 0 bases and J by 9 bases; unmatched bases: 8. The germline CDR1 and CDR2 sequences are PRHDT and FYEKMQ (reference sequence). The CDR3 spans 16 residues. This CDR3 is CASSLGGRDRSSPLHF. The CDR3 nucleotides read TGTGCCAGCAGCTTAGGAGGCCGGGACAGAAGTTCACCCCTCCACTTT.

The chain is built from TRBV4-1 and TRBJ1-1; 8 bases match TRBD1. The CDR3 is 14 residues long. Germline values: CDR1 MGHRA, CDR2 YSYEKL. J gave up 6 bases and V 0 bases, and 3 bases lay outside the gene matches. The CDR3 reads CASSQERRGPEAFF. The CDR3 coding sequence is TGCGCCAGCAGCCAAGAACGCAGGGGGCCTGAAGCTTTCTTT.